Following are 7 T cell receptor beta chains from one sample sequenced in a study of blood T cell repertoires in COVID-19. TCRdb's table, derived via immunoSEQ multiplex PCR, lists solely in-frame clones and lacks some. Here the sample spans about 200,000 clones, about 85% being singletons. The sample comprised peripheral blood. The receptors shown here come from a man in his sixties with active or convalescent COVID-19.

This chain uses TRBV5-4 with TRBJ1-2, with 10 bases fitting TRBD1. The CDR3 has 16 residues. Germline V gene data show CDR1 as SGHNT and CDR2 as YYREEE (reference sequence). V lost 4 bases and J lost 0; bases outside the gene matches: 6. In DNA, the CDR3 is TGTGCCAGCAGCACCGGGACAGGGGCCCCTAACTATGGCTACACCTTC. This gives the protein CASSTGTGAPNYGYTF.

This clone has only one observation. The chain joins TRBV5-6 to TRBJ2-1; D uncertain. This CDR3 contains 12 residues. Trimming shortened V by 2 bases and J by 6 bases, and 6 bases separated the two germline ends. Germline CDR1 reads SGHDT; CDR2 reads YYEEEE. CDR3 region: CASSLSGNEQFF. CDR3 nucleotides: TGTGCCAGCAGCTTATCAGGCAATGAGCAGTTCTTC. Drawing the rest from reference TRBV5-6 and TRBJ2-1, the complete variable domain is DAGVTQSPTHLIKTRGQQVTLRCSPKSGHDTVSWYQQALGQGPQFIFQYYEEEERQRGNFPDRFSGHQFPNYSSELNVNALLLGDSALYLCASSLSGNEQFFGPGTRLTVL.

The chain combines TRBV13 with TRBJ2-7; 10 bases match TRBD1. With 5 bases clipped from V and 7 bases from J, the junction kept 11 bases outside the gene matches. Germline assignment: CDR1 PRHDT and CDR2 FYEKMQ (reference sequence). There are 15 residues in the CDR3. This CDR3 reads CASSTRDRGMEEQYF. CDR3 DNA sequence: TGTGCCAGCAGCACCCGGGACAGGGGAATGGAGGAGCAGTACTTC.

V gene TRBV6-5 combines with J gene TRBJ1-6, with a possible D match to TRBD1 (6 bases). The germline V gene encodes CDR1 MNHEY and CDR2 SVGAGI. This CDR3 has 14 amino acids. Trimming shortened V by 5 bases and J by 4 bases, and 9 bases separated the two germline ends. The CDR3 DNA reads TGTGCCAGCAGTAGGACAGCTTATAATTCACCCCTCCACTTT. Protein product: CASSRTAYNSPLHF.

The chain couples TRBV5-1 to TRBJ2-2; D gene uncertain. Per germline, CDR1 SGHRS and CDR2 YFSETQ. V lost 9 bases to trimming and J lost 0 bases, with 18 bases between them. This CDR3 contains 16 residues. In DNA, the CDR3 is TGCGCCACCCAGACCGCGCAGGTCACGAACACCGGGGAGCTGTTTTTT. It encodes CATQTAQVTNTGELFF. Based on the CDR3 plus reference TRBV5-1 and TRBJ2-2, the full variable domain is KAGVTQTPRYLIKTRGQQVTLSCSPISGHRSVSWYQQTPGQGLQFLFEYFSETQRNKGNFPGRFSGRQFSNSRSEMNVSTLELGDSALYLCATQTAQVTNTGELFFGEGSRLTVL.

The chain carries TRBV12-3 or TRBV12-4 and TRBJ1-2, with D tentatively TRBD1 (5 bases). The V end lost 4 bases, the J end lost 5 bases, and 8 bases lay between the germline ends. This CDR3 is built from 12 residues. CDR3 amino acids: CASSSPGYGYTF. In DNA form, the CDR3 reads TGTGCCAGCAGTTCCCCAGGGTATGGCTACACCTTC.

This sequence joins TRBV5-1 and TRBJ2-7; perhaps TRBD2 as D (6 bases). V was cut by 2 bases and J by 0 bases, with 18 bases left in between. In germline, CDR1 is SGHRS, CDR2 YFSETQ. The CDR3 totals 17 residues. The CDR3 DNA follows: TGCGCCAGCAGCTTCTACCCCGACGGGGGACCCTCCTACGAGCAGTACTTC. It translates to CASSFYPDGGPSYEQYF.